The 6 T cell receptor beta chains below were found in one sample sequenced in a study of identical twins (dated by TCRdb to about 2016). Libraries came from 5' RACE. TCRdb records Illumina HiSeq 2000 as the sequencer. Using fastp trimming at Q25 and MiXCR clonotype assembly, TCRdb reanalyzed the public sequencing data and kept in-frame beta chains. CDR3 protein sequences are deduplicated, and each keeps its most common genes and DNA. Present in this sample are a few hundred thousand distinct CDR3 sequences, more than 9% of which were seen just once. 2.5% to 3.5% of the sample belongs to the ten largest clones. The sample was also reused in another study, on yellow fever vaccine responses in identical twins.

Sample: PBMCs. All receptors come from a young woman in good health.

The chain couples TRBV20-1 to TRBJ2-5, with a weak D call TRBD1 (6 bases). Germline values: CDR1 DFQATT, CDR2 SNEGSKA (reference sequence). The CDR3 length is 14 residues. V shed 5 bases and J shed 1 base, with 14 bases lying between them. CDR3 in amino acids: CSALHRTVQETQYF. In DNA, the CDR3 is TGCAGTGCTCTTCACCGGACAGTCCAAGAGACCCAGTACTTC.

The genes are TRBV5-1 and TRBJ2-2, with TRBD2 matching over 7 bases. Germline-derived CDR1 and CDR2 are SGHRS and YFSETQ. The CDR3 loop spans 16 amino acids. The junction had 14 bases not matched to a gene; V was cut back by 6 bases and J by 6 bases. The CDR3 DNA sequence: TGCGCCAGCACACTTCTAGGCGGGGGATCCGCCGGGGAGCTGTTTTTT. Protein product: CASTLLGGGSAGELFF.

The rearrangement uses TRBV25-1 and TRBJ2-7, with D possibly matching TRBD2 (6 bases). CDR3 length equals 14 residues. With 1 base removed from V and 2 bases from J, the gap between germline ends came to 9 bases. Germline V gene sequence: CDR1 MGHDK, CDR2 SYGVNS. The CDR3 reads CASSEWGETYEQYF. In DNA, the CDR3 is TGTGCCAGCAGTGAATGGGGGGAAACCTACGAGCAGTACTTC.

A few counts support this clonotype. This rearrangement joins TRBV20-1 to TRBJ2-1; a weak D match, TRBD2 (6 bases). The CDR3 spans 14 residues. The V end lost 6 bases, the J end lost 9 bases, and 21 bases lay between the germline ends. Per the germline V gene, CDR1 is DFQATT and CDR2 is SNEGSKA (reference sequence). Written as DNA, the CDR3 is TGCAGTGCCAACCTAGCGCGTAAGGCTTTTGAGCAGTTCTTC. Its translation is CSANLARKAFEQFF.

Only a few counts were recorded for this clonotype. This chain connects TRBV6-1 to TRBJ2-5; D is perhaps TRBD1 (6 bases). V was trimmed by 6 bases and J by 2 bases, leaving 13 bases between them. The CDR3 contains 14 residues. Germline lookup yields CDR1 MNHNS and CDR2 SASEGT. CDR3 loop: CASSGRGSQETQYF. In DNA form, the CDR3 reads TGTGCCAGCAGCGGCAGGGGTTCTCAAGAGACCCAGTACTTC.

The V call is TRBV2, the J call TRBJ2-1, with TRBD2 matching 12 bases. J was trimmed by 9 bases and V by 6 bases; bases with no gene match: 9. Germline CDR1 reads SNHLY; CDR2 reads FYNNEI. The CDR3 runs to 15 residues. CDR3 DNA: TGTGCCAGCAGCACGACTAGCGGGAGAAAAATTGAGCAGTTCTTC. Encoded protein: CASSTTSGRKIEQFF.